The clone carrying this TCR beta chain turned up a few times. This record comes from a study of glioma-infiltrating T cells. The CDR3 runs to 16 residues. CDR1 is MNHNS, CDR2 SASEGT, per germline. V trimming: 5 bases; J trimming: 7 bases; junction bases outside the gene matches: 11. Using RNA template, CDR3s of TCR alpha and beta were amplified with iRepertoire arm-PCR. One entry per CDR3 protein, called by TCRdb with MiXCR from the multiplex PCR reads. The sample consists of about 400,000 distinct CDR3 sequences, roughly two fifths of them appearing once. What was sequenced was glioma tissue, nonneoplastic brain tissue, or PBMCs (not recorded which). This TCR was recovered from a human donor with low-grade glioma or glioblastoma, undergoing nonglioma brain surgery, or in good health (not recorded which). The chain has TRBV6-1 and TRBJ2-4, with 10 positions matching TRBD2. This CDR3 reads CASSHPGLASFNIQYF. The CDR3, as DNA: TGTGCCAGCAGTCATCCGGGACTAGCGTCCTTTAACATTCAGTACTTC.